Listed here are 21 T cell receptor beta chains from one sample, sequenced in a study of T cells after yellow fever vaccination. TCRdb re-analysed the 5' RACE reads in MiXCR, keeping a single row per CDR3 protein. The sample has nearly 30,000 distinct CDR3 sequences, around 5% seen once. The input for sequencing was CD8+ T cells sorted from PBMCs, taken 10 days after the yellow fever booster vaccination. Source of these receptors: a man aged 30 to 39 who received the YFV17D yellow fever vaccine.

This clonotype has at least ten counts. The CDR3 protein is CASFDGNTQYF. The CDR3 DNA reads as TGCGCCAGCTTTGACGGGAATACGCAGTATTTT. The gene calls are TRBV5-1 and TRBJ2-3; D may be TRBD2 (5 bases). Germline-derived CDR1 and CDR2 are SGHRS and YFSETQ. The CDR3 sequence is 11 residues long. V shed 7 bases and J shed 7 bases, with 10 bases lying between them.

This clonotype was recorded many times. CDR3 amino acids: CASSSPGTQGRGAFF. CDR3 nucleotides: TGTGCCAGCAGTTCGCCCGGGACCCAGGGGAGAGGAGCTTTCTTT. The rearrangement joins TRBV12-3 or TRBV12-4 to TRBJ1-1; D perhaps matches TRBD1 (6 bases). Trimming stripped 4 bases from V and 10 bases from J, with 22 bases between. The CDR3 is made up of 15 amino acids.

This clonotype was picked up many times. The V and J genes are TRBV5-5 and TRBJ2-1; possible D gene TRBD1, 5 bases. Germline CDR1 is SGHKS and CDR2 is YYEKEE (reference sequence). The CDR3 runs to 15 residues. V was shortened by 3 bases and J by 2 bases, with 12 bases between the two germline ends. The CDR3 is CASSSTGITYNEQFF. For the CDR3, the DNA is TGTGCCAGCAGCTCTACAGGAATCACCTACAATGAGCAGTTCTTC.

This clonotype was observed many times. This chain links TRBV21-1 with TRBJ2-7; the table's D gene call, TRBD1, was not cross checked with the DNA. TRBV21-1 is labeled a pseudogene. The CDR3 runs 14 residues. The CDR3 bases are TGTGCCAGCAGCAGGGAACAGGGGACCTACGAGCAGTACTTC. This gives the protein CASSREQGTYEQYF.

This clonotype was detected many times. This sequence joins TRBV5-1 and TRBJ1-2; D unresolved. Germline values: CDR1 SGHRS, CDR2 YFSETQ. The ends were cut back, 4 bases at V and 6 bases at J, with 19 bases in the middle. This CDR3 contains 15 residues. The CDR3 spells CASSPLPSDTNGYTF. The CDR3 DNA sequence: TGCGCCAGCAGCCCGCTTCCATCCGATACTAATGGCTACACCTTC. Filled out from reference TRBV5-1 and TRBJ1-2, the complete variable domain reads KAGVTQTPRYLIKTRGQQVTLSCSPISGHRSVSWYQQTPGQGLQFLFEYFSETQRNKGNFPGRFSGRQFSNSRSEMNVSTLELGDSALYLCASSPLPSDTNGYTFGSGTRLTVV.

The genes are TRBV30 and TRBJ2-7, with D unresolved. Deletions cut 5 bases from V and 2 bases from J, with 10 bases between. The CDR3 consists of 12 residues. The V gene's germline CDR1 is GTSNPN and CDR2 SVGIG (reference sequence). CDR3 sequence: CAWDAGTYEQYF. Written as DNA, the CDR3 is TGTGCCTGGGACGCCGGTACCTACGAGCAGTACTTC. Full variable domain (rest looked up from reference TRBV30 and TRBJ2-7): SQTIHQWPATLVQPVGSPLSLECTVEGTSNPNLYWYRQAAGRGLQLLFYSVGIGQISSEVPQNLSASRPQDRQFILSSKKLLLSDSGFYLCAWDAGTYEQYFGPGTRLTVT.

This clonotype was recorded many times. V is TRBV4-2 and J is TRBJ2-2; D is unresolved. Germline V gives CDR1 LGHNA, CDR2 YNFKEQ. The CDR3 runs to 13 residues. The V end was cut by 0 bases, the J end by 6 bases, with 5 bases between. CDR3 sequence: CASSQETAGELFF. Written as DNA, the CDR3 is TGTGCCAGCAGCCAAGAAACGGCCGGGGAGCTGTTTTTT.

This clonotype occurred many times. The V gene is TRBV20-1, the J gene TRBJ2-7; TRBD1 is a possible D gene (6 bases). The V end was cut by 0 bases, the J end by 4 bases, with 13 bases between. Germline assignment: CDR1 DFQATT and CDR2 SNEGSKA (reference sequence). The CDR3 runs 14 residues. This chain's CDR3 is CSARDPTGEYEQYF. In DNA form, the CDR3 reads TGCAGTGCTAGAGATCCGACAGGTGAATACGAGCAGTACTTC.

This clonotype was seen at least ten times. The rearrangement joins TRBV11-2 to TRBJ2-7; 7 bases fit TRBD1. The J segment lost 2 bases and the V segment lost 5 bases, leaving 6 bases of the junction unmatched. Germline loops: CDR1 SGHAT, CDR2 FQNNGV. The CDR3 runs to 14 residues. The CDR3 coding sequence is TGTGCCAGCAGCCGGCCGGGACAGCCCTACGAGCAGTACTTC. Its protein product is CASSRPGQPYEQYF.

The sample holds many counts of this clonotype. This sequence joins TRBV29-1 and TRBJ2-5; D is unresolved. CDR1 and CDR2 (germline): SQVTM, ANQGSEA. The V and J ends lost 3 bases and 2 bases respectively, with 16 bases between them. There are 15 residues in the CDR3. CDR3 DNA: TGCAGCGTTGATGGGGAAGGGCGGCCTCAAGAGACCCAGTACTTC. This encodes CSVDGEGRPQETQYF.

The table lists this clonotype with many counts. This chain uses TRBV5-6 with TRBJ2-3, with TRBD1 as a possible D gene (7 bases). The CDR3 spans 16 residues. The germline gives CDR1 SGHDT, CDR2 YYEEEE. The V end lost 6 bases, the J end lost 4 bases, and 21 bases lay between the germline ends. CDR3 DNA: TGTGCCAGCACCGACCGCGACAGGGACTTCGCAGATACGCAGTATTTT. Amino acids: CASTDRDRDFADTQYF.

This clonotype has a count of ten or more. The chain combines TRBV27 with TRBJ2-7, with a possible D match to TRBD2 (6 bases). Germline assignment: CDR1 MNHEY and CDR2 SMNVEV (reference sequence). Trimming removed 6 bases from V and 2 bases from J, with 8 bases in between. CDR3 length: 12 amino acids. CDR3 nucleotide sequence: TGTGCCAGCAGCGGGGGTCCCTACGAGCAGTACTTC. Protein product: CASSGGPYEQYF.

This clonotype was counted ten times or more. V and J are TRBV5-1 and TRBJ2-2; D tentatively reads TRBD1 or TRBD2 (5 bases each). The germline CDR1 and CDR2 sequences are SGHRS and YFSETQ. This CDR3 is built from 16 residues. V gave up 0 bases and J gave up 5 bases, with 14 bases separating them. The CDR3 sequence is CASSLVMGVRTGELFF. The CDR3 DNA is TGCGCCAGCAGCTTGGTTATGGGGGTACGGACCGGGGAGCTGTTTTTT.

Many counts were recorded for this clonotype. The chain combines TRBV10-2 with TRBJ2-3; D possibly corresponds to TRBD1 (6 bases). Germline CDR1 is WSHSY and CDR2 is SAAADI. This CDR3 contains 14 residues. V lost 7 bases and J 3 bases, leaving 14 bases between the germline ends. The DNA of the CDR3 is TGCGCCAGCACCTTGACAGGAAGGACAGATACGCAGTATTTT. Its protein product is CASTLTGRTDTQYF.

This clonotype was recorded many times. The chain combines TRBV24-1 with TRBJ2-3; possible D gene TRBD2, 6 bases. V shed 0 bases and J shed 0 bases, with 6 bases lying between them. Germline V gene data show CDR1 as KGHDR and CDR2 as SFDVKD. This CDR3 has 15 amino acids. This chain's CDR3 is CATSDLSGSTDTQYF. As DNA, the CDR3 is TGTGCCACCAGTGATTTGAGCGGGAGCACAGATACGCAGTATTTT.

This clonotype was seen many times. V usage is TRBV5-1 and J usage is TRBJ2-3; TRBD1 aligns across 8 bases. V lost 0 bases, J lost 4 bases, and 7 bases stayed unmatched. Germline assignment: CDR1 SGHRS and CDR2 YFSETQ. This CDR3 region has 16 residues. As DNA, the CDR3 is TGCGCCAGCAGCTTGGAACCCGGGACAGGATCAGATACGCAGTATTTT. Translated: CASSLEPGTGSDTQYF.

This clonotype came up many times. The CDR3 DNA is TGTGCCAGCCAAACGGGAGGGTTCTACAATGAGCAGTTCTTC. It yields the protein CASQTGGFYNEQFF. The chain carries TRBV19 and TRBJ2-1, with TRBD2 identical over 8 bases. The germline gives CDR1 LNHDA, CDR2 SQIVND (reference sequence). The trim removed 9 bases at V and 3 bases at J, leaving 7 bases unmatched. The CDR3 is 14 residues long.

There are many counts of this clonotype. The chain couples TRBV7-6 to TRBJ2-7, with 10 bases matching TRBD1. This CDR3 has 16 residues. Germline trimming cut 1 base from V and 6 bases from J; bases unmatched to any gene: 9. Germline assignment: CDR1 SGHVS and CDR2 FNYEAQ. The CDR3 loop reads CASSLGFGTGVSEQYF. CDR3 nucleotide sequence: TGTGCCAGCAGCTTAGGGTTTGGGACAGGGGTTTCCGAGCAGTACTTC.

This clonotype was observed a handful of times. This may be a read error: a much more frequent sequence differs by one nucleotide. V usage is TRBV9 and J usage is TRBJ2-7, with D tentatively TRBD1 (5 bases). Germline CDR1 and CDR2: SGDLS and YYNGEE. The CDR3 totals 14 residues. V dropped 4 bases and J dropped 6 bases, with 17 bases sitting between them. For the CDR3, the DNA is TGTGCCAGCAGCTCAGTACAGGTACCCCTCGAGCAGTACTTC. This encodes CASSSVQVPLEQYF.

This clonotype was observed at least ten times. The chain uses TRBV7-8 and TRBJ2-7; tentative D call: TRBD2 (6 bases). Germline V gene lookup returns CDR1 SGHVS and CDR2 FQNEAQ. Trimming pared 5 bases from V and 3 bases from J, leaving 20 bases between. The CDR3 runs 16 residues. The CDR3 loop reads CASSPPRGWGVYEQYF. The CDR3 DNA reads as TGTGCCAGCAGCCCCCCCCGCGGGTGGGGGGTCTACGAGCAGTACTTC.

There are many counts of this clonotype. The chain couples TRBV6-5 to TRBJ1-3, with D possibly being TRBD1 (5 bases). The germline gives CDR1 MNHEY, CDR2 SVGAGI. The length of the CDR3 is 15 residues. V was pared by 7 bases and J by 0 bases, with 13 bases between. Here the CDR3 DNA reads TGTGCCAGCACTCCGGGACCGAGCTCTGGAAACACCATATATTTT. It encodes CASTPGPSSGNTIYF.